The sequence of this T cell receptor beta chain was determined in a study of control samples from healthy donors and cancer patients. Measured with immunoSEQ multiplex PCR; TCRdb has only the in-frame clones, and not every one. The sample contains some 100,000 clones, roughly 92% of which appear only once. The count of this clone is one. This CDR3 comprises 16 residues. The V gene's germline CDR1 is MDHEN and CDR2 SYDVKM. Trimming took 5 bases from V and 8 from J; bases not matched to a gene: 14. This chain links TRBV28 with TRBJ1-5; 8 positions agree with TRBD1. Sequences were obtained from blood. This sequence was found in a human donor in good health. The donor label of this sample is uncertain. The CDR3 loop reads CASSPVTGEVVEPQHF. The CDR3 nucleotides are TGTGCCAGCAGTCCCGTGACAGGGGAGGTAGTTGAGCCCCAGCATTTT.